This T cell receptor (beta chain) was found in a study of control samples from healthy donors and cancer patients. Data came from immunoSEQ multiplex PCR; TCRdb stores just in-frame clones and leaves some out. The sample has 150,000 to 200,000 clones. The ends were cut back, 3 bases at V and 5 bases at J, with 18 bases in the middle. Looked up from germline, CDR1 is SGHTA and CDR2 is FQGNSA. This CDR3 has 16 amino acids. This receptor was identified in a woman aged 30 to 39 in good health. Sequenced input: blood. This rearrangement joins TRBV7-2 to TRBJ2-3, with TRBD2 as a possible D gene (7 bases). The CDR3 loop is CASSLRGGGVRDTQYF. The CDR3 DNA sequence: TGTGCCAGCAGCTTGCGTGGAGGGGGGGTGAGAGATACGCAGTATTTT.